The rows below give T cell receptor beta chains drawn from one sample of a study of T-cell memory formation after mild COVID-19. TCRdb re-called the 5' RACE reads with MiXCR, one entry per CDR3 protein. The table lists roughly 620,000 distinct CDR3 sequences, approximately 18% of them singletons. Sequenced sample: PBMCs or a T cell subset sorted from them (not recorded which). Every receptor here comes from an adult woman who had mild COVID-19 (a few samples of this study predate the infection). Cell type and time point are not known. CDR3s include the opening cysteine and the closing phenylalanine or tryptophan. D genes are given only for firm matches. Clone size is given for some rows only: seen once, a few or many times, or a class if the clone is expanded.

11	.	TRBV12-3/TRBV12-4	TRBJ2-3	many	CASSFLDTQYF	TGTGCCAGCAGTTTTCTGGATACGCAGTATTTT
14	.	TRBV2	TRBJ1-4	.	CASSDPRAGEKLFF	TGTGCCAGCAGTGACCCGCGGGCCGGGGAAAAACTGTTTTTT
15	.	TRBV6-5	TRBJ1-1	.	CASSSSSSGHTEAFF	TGTGCCAGCAGTTCCAGTTCGTCGGGTCACACTGAAGCTTTCTTT
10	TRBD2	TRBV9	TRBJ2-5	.	CAGEGETQYF	TGTGCCGGGGAGGGGGAGACCCAGTACTTC
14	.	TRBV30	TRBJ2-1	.	CAWSVGLGWNEQFF	TGTGCCTGGAGTGTCGGGTTGGGCTGGAATGAGCAGTTCTTC
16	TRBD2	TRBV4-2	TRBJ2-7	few	CASSQIRASGSYEQYF	TGTGCCAGCAGCCAAATCCGGGCTAGCGGGAGTTACGAGCAGTACTTC
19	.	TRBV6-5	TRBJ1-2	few	CASSYSPTGSASGYYGYTF	TGTGCCAGCAGTTACTCACCGACAGGTTCGGCCTCCGGGTACTATGGCTACACCTTC
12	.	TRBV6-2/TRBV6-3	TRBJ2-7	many	CASSIDRYEQYF	TGTGCCAGCAGTATCGACCGGTACGAGCAGTACTTC
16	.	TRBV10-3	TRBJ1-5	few	CAISESIVESNQPQHF	TGTGCCATCAGTGAGTCGATCGTGGAGAGCAATCAGCCCCAGCATTTT
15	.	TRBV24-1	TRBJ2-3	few	CATSDNAGGADTQYF	TGTGCCACCAGTGATAACGCGGGCGGAGCAGATACGCAGTATTTT
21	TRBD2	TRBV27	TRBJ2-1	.	CASSLLRFGSWRTSADNEQFF	TGTGCCAGCAGTTTATTGCGGTTCGGGTCATGGAGAACTAGCGCCGACAATGAGCAGTTCTTC
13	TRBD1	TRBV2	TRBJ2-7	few	CASSGQGTYEQYF	TGTGCCAGCAGTGGACAGGGTACCTACGAGCAGTACTTC
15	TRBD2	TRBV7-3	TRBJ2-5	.	CDSSPSGGGIQTQYF	TGTGACAGCAGCCCGAGTGGCGGGGGGATACAGACCCAGTACTTC
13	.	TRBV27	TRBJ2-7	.	CASRRTSAYEQYF	TGTGCCAGCAGACGAACTTCTGCCTACGAGCAGTACTTC
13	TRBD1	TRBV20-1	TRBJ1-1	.	CSASTGGQGKAFF	TGCAGTGCTTCCACCGGCGGACAGGGTAAAGCTTTCTTT
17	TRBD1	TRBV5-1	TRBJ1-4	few	CASSRRTGGATNEKLFF	TGCGCCAGCAGCCGAAGGACAGGGGGAGCAACTAATGAAAAACTGTTTTTT
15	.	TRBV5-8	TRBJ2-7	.	CASSLAKQIDYEQYF	TGTGCCAGCAGCTTGGCAAAACAGATCGACTACGAGCAGTACTTC
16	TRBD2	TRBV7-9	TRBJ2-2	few	CASSLAGTSGAGELFF	TGTGCCAGCAGCTTAGCGGGGACTAGCGGAGCCGGGGAGCTGTTTTTT
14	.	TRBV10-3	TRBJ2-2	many	CAISEDGVTGELFF	TGTGCCATCAGTGAGGATGGGGTCACCGGGGAGCTGTTTTTT
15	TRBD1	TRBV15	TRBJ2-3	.	CATSRGWAGGDTQYF	TGTGCCACCAGCAGAGGATGGGCAGGGGGAGATACGCAGTATTTT
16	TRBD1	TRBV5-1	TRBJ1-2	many	CASSSTQGAPGYGYTF	TGCGCCAGCAGCTCAACCCAGGGGGCGCCCGGCTATGGCTACACCTTC
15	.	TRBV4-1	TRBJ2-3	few	CASSLLGLNTDTQYF	TGCGCCAGCAGCCTGCTGGGGCTTAACACAGATACGCAGTATTTT